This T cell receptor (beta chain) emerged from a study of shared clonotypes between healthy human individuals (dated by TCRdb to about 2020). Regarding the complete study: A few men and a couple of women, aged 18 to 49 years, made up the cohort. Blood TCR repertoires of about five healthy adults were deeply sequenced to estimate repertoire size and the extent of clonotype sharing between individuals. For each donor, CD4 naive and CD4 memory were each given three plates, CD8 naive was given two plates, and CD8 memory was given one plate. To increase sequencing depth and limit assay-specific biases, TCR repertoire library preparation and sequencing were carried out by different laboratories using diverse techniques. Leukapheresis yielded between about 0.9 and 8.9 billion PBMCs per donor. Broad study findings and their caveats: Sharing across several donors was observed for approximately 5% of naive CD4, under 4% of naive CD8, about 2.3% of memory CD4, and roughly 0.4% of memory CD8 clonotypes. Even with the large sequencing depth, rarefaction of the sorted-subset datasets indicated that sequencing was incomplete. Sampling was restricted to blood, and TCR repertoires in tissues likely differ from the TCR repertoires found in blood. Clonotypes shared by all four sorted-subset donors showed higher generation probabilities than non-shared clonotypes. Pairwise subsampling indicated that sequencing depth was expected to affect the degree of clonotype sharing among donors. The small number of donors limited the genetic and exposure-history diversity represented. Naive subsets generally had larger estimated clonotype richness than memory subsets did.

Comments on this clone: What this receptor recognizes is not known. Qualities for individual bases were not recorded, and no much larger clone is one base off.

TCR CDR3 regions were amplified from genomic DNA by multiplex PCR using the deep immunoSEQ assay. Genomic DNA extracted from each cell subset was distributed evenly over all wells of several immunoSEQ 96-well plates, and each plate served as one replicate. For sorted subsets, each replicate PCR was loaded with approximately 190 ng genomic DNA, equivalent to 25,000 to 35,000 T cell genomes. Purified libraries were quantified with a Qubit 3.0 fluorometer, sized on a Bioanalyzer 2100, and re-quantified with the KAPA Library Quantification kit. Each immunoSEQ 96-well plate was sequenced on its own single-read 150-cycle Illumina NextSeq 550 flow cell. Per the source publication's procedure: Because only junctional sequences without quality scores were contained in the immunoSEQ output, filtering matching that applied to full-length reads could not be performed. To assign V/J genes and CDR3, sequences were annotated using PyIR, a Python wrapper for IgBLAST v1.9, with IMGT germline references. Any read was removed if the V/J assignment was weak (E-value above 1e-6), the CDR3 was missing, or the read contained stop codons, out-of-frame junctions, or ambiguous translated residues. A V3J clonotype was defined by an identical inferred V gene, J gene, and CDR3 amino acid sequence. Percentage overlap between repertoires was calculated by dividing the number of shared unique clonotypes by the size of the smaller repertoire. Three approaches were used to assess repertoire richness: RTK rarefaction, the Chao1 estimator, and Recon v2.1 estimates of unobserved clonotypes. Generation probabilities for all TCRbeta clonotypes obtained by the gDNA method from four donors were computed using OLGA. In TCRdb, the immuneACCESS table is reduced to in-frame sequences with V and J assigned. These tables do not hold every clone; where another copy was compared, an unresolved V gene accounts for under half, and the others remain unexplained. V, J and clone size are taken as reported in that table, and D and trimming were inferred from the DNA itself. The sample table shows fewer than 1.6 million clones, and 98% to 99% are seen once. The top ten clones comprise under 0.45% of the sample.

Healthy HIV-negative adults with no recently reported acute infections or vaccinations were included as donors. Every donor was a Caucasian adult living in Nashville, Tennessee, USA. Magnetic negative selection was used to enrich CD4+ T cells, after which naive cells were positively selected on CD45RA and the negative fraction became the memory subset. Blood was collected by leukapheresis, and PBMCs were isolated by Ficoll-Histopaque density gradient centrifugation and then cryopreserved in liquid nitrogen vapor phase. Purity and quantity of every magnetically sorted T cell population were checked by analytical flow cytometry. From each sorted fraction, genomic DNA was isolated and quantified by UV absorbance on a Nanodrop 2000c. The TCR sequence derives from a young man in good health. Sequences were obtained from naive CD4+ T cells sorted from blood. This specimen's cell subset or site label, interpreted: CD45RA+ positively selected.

The CDR3 is CASSPEGLNTEAFF. The DNA reads TGTGCCAGCTCACCTGAAGGATTGAACACTGAAGCTTTCTTT. The chain is encoded by TRBV18 joined to TRBJ1-1; the D gene is not confidently resolved. The CDR3 numbers 14 residues from cysteine through phenylalanine. The DNA shown is the 42-base CDR3, in frame from base 1. V loses 3 bases, J loses 0 bases, and the germline ends lie 8 bases apart. Looking up the germline V gene yields CDR1 KGHSH and CDR2 LQKENI.